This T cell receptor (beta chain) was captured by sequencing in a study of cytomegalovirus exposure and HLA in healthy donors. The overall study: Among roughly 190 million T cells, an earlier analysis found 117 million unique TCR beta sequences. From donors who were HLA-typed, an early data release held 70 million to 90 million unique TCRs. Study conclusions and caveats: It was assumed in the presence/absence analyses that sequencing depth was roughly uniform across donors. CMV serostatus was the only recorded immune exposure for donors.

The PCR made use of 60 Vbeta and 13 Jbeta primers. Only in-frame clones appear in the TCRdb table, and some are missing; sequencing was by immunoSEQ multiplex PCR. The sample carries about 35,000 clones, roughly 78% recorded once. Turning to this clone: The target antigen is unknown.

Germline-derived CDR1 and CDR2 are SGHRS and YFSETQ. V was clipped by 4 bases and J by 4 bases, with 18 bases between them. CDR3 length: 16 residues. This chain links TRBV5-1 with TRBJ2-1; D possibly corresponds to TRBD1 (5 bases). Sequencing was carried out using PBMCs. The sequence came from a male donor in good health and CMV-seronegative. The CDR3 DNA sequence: TGCGCCAGCAGCCTCCTAACAGGAGATCAATACAATGAGCAGTTCTTC. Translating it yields CASSLLTGDQYNEQFF.